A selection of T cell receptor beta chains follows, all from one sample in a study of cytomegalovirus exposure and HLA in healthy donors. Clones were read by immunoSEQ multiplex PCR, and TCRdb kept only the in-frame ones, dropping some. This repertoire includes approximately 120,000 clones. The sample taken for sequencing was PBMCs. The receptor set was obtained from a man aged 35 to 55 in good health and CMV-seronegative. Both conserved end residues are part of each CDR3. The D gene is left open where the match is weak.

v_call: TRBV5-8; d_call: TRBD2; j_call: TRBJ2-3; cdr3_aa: CASSSGLAGGPSADTQYF; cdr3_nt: TGTGCCAGCAGCTCGGGACTAGCGGGAGGGCCAAGCGCAGATACGCAGTATTTT
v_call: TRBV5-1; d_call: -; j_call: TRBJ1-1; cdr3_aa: CASSFYSGSTEAFF; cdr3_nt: TGCGCCAGCAGCTTTTATTCGGGATCCACTGAAGCTTTCTTT
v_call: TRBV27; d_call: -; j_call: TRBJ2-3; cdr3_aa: CASRRERTQYF; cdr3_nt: TGTGCCAGCAGGAGGGAGCGTACGCAGTATTTT
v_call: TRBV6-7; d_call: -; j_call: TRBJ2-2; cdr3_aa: CAGSYPDSSTGLNTGELFF; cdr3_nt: TGTGCCGGCAGTTACCCCGACTCTAGCACGGGACTTAACACCGGGGAGCTGTTTTTT
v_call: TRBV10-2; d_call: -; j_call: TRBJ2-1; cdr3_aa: CASARGGTAYNEQFF; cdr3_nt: TGCGCCAGCGCGCGAGGGGGAACGGCCTACAATGAGCAGTTCTTC
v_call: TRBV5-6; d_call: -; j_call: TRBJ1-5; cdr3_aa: CASSALRGRGSNQPQHF; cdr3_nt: TGTGCCAGCAGCGCATTGAGAGGCAGGGGAAGCAATCAGCCCCAGCATTTT
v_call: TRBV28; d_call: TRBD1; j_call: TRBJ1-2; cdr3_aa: CASRGQGGNYGYTF; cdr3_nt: TGTGCCAGCAGGGGACAGGGAGGGAACTATGGCTACACCTTC
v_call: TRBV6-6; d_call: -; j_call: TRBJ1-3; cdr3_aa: CASSYLSGEAGNTIYF; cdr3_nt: TGTGCCAGCAGTTACCTCTCAGGGGAAGCTGGAAACACCATATATTTT
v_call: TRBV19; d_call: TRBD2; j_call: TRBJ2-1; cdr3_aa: CASSIGGLAGGYGEQFF; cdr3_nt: TGTGCCAGTAGTATAGGGGGACTAGCGGGAGGGTACGGTGAGCAGTTCTTC
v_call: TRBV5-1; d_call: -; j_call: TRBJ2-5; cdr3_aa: CASSKDGTPGRAQYF; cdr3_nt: TGCGCCAGCAGCAAGGACGGGACTCCCGGCAGGGCCCAGTACTTC
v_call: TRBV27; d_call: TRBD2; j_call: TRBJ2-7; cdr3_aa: CASSLLGRSYEQYF; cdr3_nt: TGTGCCAGCAGTTTGCTCGGGAGGAGCTACGAGCAGTACTTC
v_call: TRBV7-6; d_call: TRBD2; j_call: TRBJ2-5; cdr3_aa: CASRAGVGETQYF; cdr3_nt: TGTGCCAGCAGGGCGGGGGTCGGGGAGACCCAGTACTTC
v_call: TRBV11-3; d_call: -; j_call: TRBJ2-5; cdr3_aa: CASSRGGAYQETQYF; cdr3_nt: TGTGCCAGCAGCCGAGGCGGAGCTTACCAAGAGACCCAGTACTTC
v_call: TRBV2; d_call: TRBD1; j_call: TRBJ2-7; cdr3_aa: CASSRRGQGLRGYEQYF; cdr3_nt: TGTGCCAGCAGCCGACGGGGACAGGGATTGAGAGGGTACGAGCAGTACTTC
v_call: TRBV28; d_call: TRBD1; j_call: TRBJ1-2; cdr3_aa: CASSLFGDRGGYGYTF; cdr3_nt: TGTGCCAGCAGTTTATTTGGGGACAGGGGCGGCTATGGCTACACCTTC
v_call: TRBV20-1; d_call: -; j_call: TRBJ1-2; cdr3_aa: CSAKSGYGYTF; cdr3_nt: TGCAGTGCAAAGTCAGGCTATGGCTACACCTTC
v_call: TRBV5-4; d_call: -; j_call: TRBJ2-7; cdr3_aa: CASSLGAGWGSYEQYF; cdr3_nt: TGTGCCAGCAGCTTGGGGGCGGGGTGGGGCTCCTACGAGCAGTACTTC
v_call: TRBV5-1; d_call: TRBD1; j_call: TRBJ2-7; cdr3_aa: CASSLGTGPWEQYF; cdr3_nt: TGCGCCAGCAGCTTGGGGACAGGCCCCTGGGAGCAGTACTTC
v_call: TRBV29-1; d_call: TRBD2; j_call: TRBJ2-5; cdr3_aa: CSVRTSGRELGETQYF; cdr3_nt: TGCAGCGTGAGGACTAGCGGGAGAGAGTTGGGAGAGACCCAGTACTTC
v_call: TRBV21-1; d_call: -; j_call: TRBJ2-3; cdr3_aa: CASSGGQGTDTQYF; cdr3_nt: TGTGCCAGCAGCGGGGGACAGGGCACAGATACGCAGTATTTT
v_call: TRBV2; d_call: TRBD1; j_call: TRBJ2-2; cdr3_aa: CASSRGTGANTGELFF; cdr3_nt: TGTGCCAGCAGTCGAGGGACAGGGGCGAACACCGGGGAGCTGTTTTTT
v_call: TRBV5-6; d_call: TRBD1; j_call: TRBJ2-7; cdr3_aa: CASSLSDRGYYEQYF; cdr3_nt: TGTGCCAGCAGCTTGTCGGACAGGGGATACTACGAGCAGTACTTC
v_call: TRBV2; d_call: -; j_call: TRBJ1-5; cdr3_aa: CASTSERSQPQHF; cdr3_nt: TGTGCCAGCACGTCAGAGCGTTCTCAGCCCCAGCATTTT
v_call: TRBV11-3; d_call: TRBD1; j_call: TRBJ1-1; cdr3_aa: CASSLPGGDRTLSEAFF; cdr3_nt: TGTGCCAGCAGCTTGCCAGGGGGTGACCGAACATTATCTGAAGCTTTCTTT
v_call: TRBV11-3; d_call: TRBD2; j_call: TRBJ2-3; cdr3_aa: CASSFGRVTDTQYF; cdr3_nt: TGTGCCAGCAGCTTTGGGAGGGTCACAGATACGCAGTATTTT
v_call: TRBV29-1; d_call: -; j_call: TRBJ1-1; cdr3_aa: CSVREGSGNTEAFF; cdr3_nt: TGCAGCGTTCGCGAGGGATCTGGGAACACTGAAGCTTTCTTT
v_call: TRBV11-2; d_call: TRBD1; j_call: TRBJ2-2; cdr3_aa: CASSSTGFAGELFF; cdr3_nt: TGTGCCAGCAGCTCGACAGGGTTCGCCGGGGAGCTGTTTTTT
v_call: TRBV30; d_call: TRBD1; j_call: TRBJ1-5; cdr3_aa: CAWSRDRVSNQPQHF; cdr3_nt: TGTGCCTGGAGTAGGGACAGGGTTAGCAATCAGCCCCAGCATTTT
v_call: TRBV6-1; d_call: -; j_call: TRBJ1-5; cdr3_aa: CASSESAHYSNQPQHF; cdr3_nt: TGTGCCAGCAGTGAATCAGCGCATTATAGCAATCAGCCCCAGCATTTT
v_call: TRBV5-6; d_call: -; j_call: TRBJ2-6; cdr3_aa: CATVGSSGANVLTF; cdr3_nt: TGTGCTACGGTCGGGAGCTCTGGGGCCAACGTCCTGACTTTC
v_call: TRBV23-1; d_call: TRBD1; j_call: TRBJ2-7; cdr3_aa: CASRPGQRTYEQYF; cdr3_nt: TGCGCCAGCAGGCCGGGACAGAGGACCTACGAGCAGTACTTC
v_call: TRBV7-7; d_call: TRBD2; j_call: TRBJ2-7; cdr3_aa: CASSLAGEDKGVEYEQYF; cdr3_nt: TGTGCTAGCAGCTTAGCGGGAGAGGACAAGGGGGTCGAGTACGAGCAGTACTTC
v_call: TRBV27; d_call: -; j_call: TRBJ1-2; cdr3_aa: CASSSKPLQGLIYGYTF; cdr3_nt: TGTGCCAGCAGTTCCAAACCTCTACAGGGCTTAATCTATGGCTACACCTTC
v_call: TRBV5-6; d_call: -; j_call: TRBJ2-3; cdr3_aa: CASSTPYEGVRGTDTQYF; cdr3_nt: TGTGCCAGCAGTACTCCCTACGAGGGAGTACGGGGCACAGATACGCAGTATTTT
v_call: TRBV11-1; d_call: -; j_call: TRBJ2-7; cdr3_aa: CASSLEGVNEQYF; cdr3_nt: TGTGCCAGCAGCTTAGAGGGGGTCAACGAGCAGTACTTC
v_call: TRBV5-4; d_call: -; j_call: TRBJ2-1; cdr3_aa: CASSLVGSRSYNEQFF; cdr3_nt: TGTGCCAGCAGCTTGGTTGGCTCCCGCTCCTACAATGAGCAGTTCTTC
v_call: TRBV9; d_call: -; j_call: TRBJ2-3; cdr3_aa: CASSLTTDTQYF; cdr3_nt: TGTGCCAGCAGCCTAACTACAGATACGCAGTATTTT
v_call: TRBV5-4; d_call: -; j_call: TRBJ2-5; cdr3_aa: CASSLNPSAETQYF; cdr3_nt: TGTGCCAGCAGCTTGAATCCTAGCGCGGAGACCCAGTACTTC
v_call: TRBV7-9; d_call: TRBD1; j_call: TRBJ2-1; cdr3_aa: CASSLAWGGQGSNEQFF; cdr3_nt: TGTGCCAGCAGCTTAGCGTGGGGGGGACAGGGTAGCAATGAGCAGTTCTTC
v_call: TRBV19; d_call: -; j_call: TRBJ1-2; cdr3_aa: CASSIGEYNYGYTF; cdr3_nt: TGTGCCAGTAGTATAGGAGAATATAACTATGGCTACACCTTC
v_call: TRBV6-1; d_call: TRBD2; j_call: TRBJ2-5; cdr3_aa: CASSEPGLAALQETQYF; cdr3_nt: TGTGCCAGCAGTGAGCCAGGACTAGCGGCGCTCCAAGAGACCCAGTACTTC
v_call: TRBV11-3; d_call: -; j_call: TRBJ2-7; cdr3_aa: CASNKNPLYEQYF; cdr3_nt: TGTGCCAGCAACAAAAATCCCCTTTACGAGCAGTACTTC
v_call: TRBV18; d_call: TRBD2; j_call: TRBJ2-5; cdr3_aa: CASSHLAGGETQYF; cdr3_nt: TGTGCCAGCTCACATCTAGCGGGTGGGGAGACCCAGTACTTC
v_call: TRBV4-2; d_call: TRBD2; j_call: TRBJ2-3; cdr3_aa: CASSQPGASGGGVDTQYF; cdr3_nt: TGTGCCAGCAGCCAACCCGGAGCTAGCGGAGGAGGGGTAGATACGCAGTATTTT